Listed here is a single T cell receptor (beta chain). The data stem from a study of blood T cell repertoires in COVID-19. Study summary: T cells, B-cell-depleted T cells, or PBMCs provided the cDNA or gDNA that served as material.

The CDR3 has 13 residues. Trimming stripped 6 bases from V and 1 base from J, with 6 bases between. The germline gives CDR1 MGHDK, CDR2 SYGVNS. In the original processing: Amplified reference gene primers provided the basis for estimating nucleated cell counts. Some clones are missing from TCRdb's copy, which holds only in-frame ones; the method was immunoSEQ multiplex PCR. V and J calls and clone size come straight from that table; D and trimming were deduced from the DNA. The table has some 45,000 clones, around 79% seen once. The sequence came from a woman between 55 and 75 years old with acute or convalescent COVID-19. Material for sequencing was peripheral blood. The chain couples TRBV25-1 to TRBJ2-2; a weak D match, TRBD1 (6 bases). The CDR3 spells CASRGQNTGELFF. The CDR3 DNA reads TGTGCCAGCAGGGGACAGAACACCGGGGAGCTGTTTTTT. Combining the CDR3 with reference TRBV25-1 and TRBJ2-2 gives the whole variable domain EADIYQTPRYLVIGTGKKITLECSQTMGHDKMYWYQQDPGMELHLIHYSYGVNSTEKGDLSSESTVSRIRTEHFPLTLESARPSHTSQYLCASRGQNTGELFFGEGSRLTVL.